These 9 T cell receptor beta chains were all obtained from the same sample, sequenced in a study of cytomegalovirus exposure and HLA in healthy donors. The repertoire was sequenced with immunoSEQ multiplex PCR; TCRdb's copy has only in-frame clones and lacks some. The sample yields 65,000 to 80,000 clones, 85% to 95% seen once. The sequenced material came from PBMCs. These receptor sequences come from a woman under 30 in good health and CMV-seronegative.

This sequence joins TRBV4-1 and TRBJ2-1, with D perhaps matching TRBD1 (6 bases). Germline CDR1 is MGHRA and CDR2 is YSYEKL. This CDR3 is 14 amino acids long. The V gene lost 1 base and the J gene lost 10 bases, with 14 bases spanning the gap. The CDR3 loop reads CASSQGSGVGEQFF. The CDR3 DNA reads TGCGCCAGCAGCCAAGGATCAGGGGTTGGCGAGCAGTTCTTC.

The chain has TRBV10-1 and TRBJ2-7; 7 bases align to TRBD2. This CDR3 is built from 16 residues. With 7 bases clipped from V and 3 bases from J, the junction kept 15 bases outside the gene matches. Germline V CDR1 and CDR2: WNHNN, SYGVQD (reference sequence). The CDR3 region has the DNA TGCGCCAGCACCGAAACGGCCAAGCGGGATTTCTACGAGCAGTACTTC. Its protein product is CASTETAKRDFYEQYF.

The chain is built from TRBV5-1 and TRBJ2-2, with 8 bases fitting TRBD2. Germline lookup yields CDR1 SGHRS and CDR2 YFSETQ. V was clipped by 0 bases and J by 4 bases; unmatched bases: 8. The CDR3 runs 17 residues. This CDR3 is CASSLGGGRTSTGELFF. Here the CDR3 DNA reads TGCGCCAGCAGCTTGGGCGGGGGGCGGACCTCCACCGGGGAGCTGTTTTTT.

The chain links TRBV19 to TRBJ1-5, with D possibly matching TRBD1 (5 bases). Germline V gene lookup returns CDR1 LNHDA and CDR2 SQIVND (reference sequence). The CDR3 has 13 amino acids. V was pared by 5 bases and J by 5 bases, with 10 bases between. CDR3 nucleotide sequence: TGTGCCAGTAGTCCCGGGGGGTATCAGCCCCAGCATTTT. Translating gives CASSPGGYQPQHF.

In its sample, this clone was seen once. The V and J genes are TRBV7-3 and TRBJ1-1; D might be TRBD1 (5 bases). CDR1 and CDR2 from the germline V gene are SGHTA and FQGTGA. CDR3 size: 15 residues. V shed 1 base and J shed 11 bases, with 20 bases lying between them. Here the CDR3 reads CASSLNFPEGGAAFF. The CDR3, as DNA: TGTGCCAGCAGCTTAAATTTCCCAGAAGGTGGGGCGGCTTTCTTT.

The rearrangement joins TRBV12-5 to TRBJ2-7; 9 nucleotides agree with TRBD1. V lost 0 bases to trimming and J lost 2 bases; unmatched junction nucleotides: 8. The CDR3 contains 17 residues. Looked up from germline, CDR1 is LGHNT and CDR2 is FRNRAP. CDR3 sequence (DNA): TGTGCTAGTGGTTTGGTACGGGGACAGGGTATCGCCTACGAGCAGTACTTC. The encoded protein is CASGLVRGQGIAYEQYF. Drawing the rest from reference TRBV12-5 and TRBJ2-7, the complete variable domain is DARVTQTPRHKVTEMGQEVTMRCQPILGHNTVFWYRQTMMQGLELLAYFRNRAPLDDSGMPKDRFSAEMPDATLATLKIQPSEPRDSAVYFCASGLVRGQGIAYEQYFGPGTRLTVT.

The CDR3 DNA follows: TGTGCCAGCAGCCCGAACACCGCAGGTTCCTACGAGCAGTACTTC. This sequence encodes CASSPNTAGSYEQYF. The gene calls are TRBV5-8 and TRBJ2-7, with D hard to call. In germline, CDR1 is SGHTS, CDR2 YDEGEE. The ends were cut back, 4 bases at V and 1 base at J, with 15 bases in the middle. The CDR3 contains 15 residues.

The chain has TRBV6-5 and TRBJ1-1; no clear D. Trimming removed 0 bases at V and 6 bases at J, with 11 bases between. Germline-derived CDR1 and CDR2 are MNHEY and SVGAGI. The CDR3 covers 14 residues. Here the CDR3 reads CASSYSQVFAEAFF. The CDR3 DNA reads as TGTGCCAGCAGTTACTCGCAGGTTTTCGCTGAAGCTTTCTTT.

V gene TRBV5-1 combines with J gene TRBJ2-3; TRBD2 agrees at 14 bases. Germline-derived CDR1 and CDR2 are SGHRS and YFSETQ. V gave up 4 bases and J gave up 5 bases; unmatched junction bases: 6. The CDR3 covers 16 residues. The CDR3 sequence is CASSPGLAGEGDTQYF. The CDR3 coding sequence is TGCGCCAGCAGCCCGGGACTAGCGGGAGAGGGAGATACGCAGTATTTT.